This T cell receptor (beta chain) was retrieved from a study of neoadjuvant anti-PD-1 for oral cavity cancer. Background on the study: Patients without progression received a fourth nivolumab dose around day 43, then surgical resection on days 50-56.

Assay: immunoSEQ multiplex PCR; the TCRdb copy retains only in-frame clones and omits some. The table shows approximately 67,000 clones, with around four fifths occurring only once. Of note for this clone: No antigen is known for it.

The trim removed 3 bases at V and 12 bases at J, leaving 15 bases unmatched. CDR3 length: 16 amino acids. Germline V lookup: CDR1 SGHRS, CDR2 YFSETQ. Study observations and caveats: Higher pretreatment Treg/Th17 ratios tracked higher pretreatment blood clonality.

This chain uses TRBV5-1 with TRBJ1-6; TRBD1 aligns across 7 bases. Material: PBMCs, obtained before nivolumab (anti-PD-1) treatment. The source is a person aged 35 to 85 with oral cavity squamous cell carcinoma. The CDR3 protein is CASSSGLRQGSEPLHF. The CDR3 DNA is TGCGCCAGCAGCTCGGGCCTACGACAGGGTAGTGAACCCCTCCACTTT.